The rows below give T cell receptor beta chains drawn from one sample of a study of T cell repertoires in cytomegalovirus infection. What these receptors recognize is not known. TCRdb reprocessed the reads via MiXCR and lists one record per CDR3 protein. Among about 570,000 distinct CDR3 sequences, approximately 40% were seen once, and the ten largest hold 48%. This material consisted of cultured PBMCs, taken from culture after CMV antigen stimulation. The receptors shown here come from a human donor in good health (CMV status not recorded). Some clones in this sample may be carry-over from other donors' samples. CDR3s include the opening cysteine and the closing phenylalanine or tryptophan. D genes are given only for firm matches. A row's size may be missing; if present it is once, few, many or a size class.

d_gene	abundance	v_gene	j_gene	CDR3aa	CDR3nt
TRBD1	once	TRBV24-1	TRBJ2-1	CATSDRTGDNEQFF	TGTGCCACCAGTGACCGGACAGGAGACAATGAGCAGTTCTTC
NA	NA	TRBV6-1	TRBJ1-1	CASSWTLNTEAFF	TGTGCCAGCAGTTGGACCTTGAACACTGAAGCTTTCTTT
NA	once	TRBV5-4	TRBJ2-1	CASSSRRGGDEQFF	TGTGCCAGCAGCTCCCGCCGCGGGGGCGATGAGCAGTTCTTC
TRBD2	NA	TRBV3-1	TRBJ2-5	CASSQRREPRLITYQETQYF	TGTGCCAGCAGCCAAAGGCGGGAGCCTCGACTAATAACGTACCAAGAGACCCAGTACTTC
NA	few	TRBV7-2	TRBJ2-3	CAIVGPDTQYF	TGTGCCATAGTGGGCCCAGATACGCAGTATTTT
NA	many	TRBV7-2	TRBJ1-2	CASSLPGAANYGYTF	TGTGCCAGCAGCTTACCTGGGGCGGCTAACTATGGCTACACCTTC
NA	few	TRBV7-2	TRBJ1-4	CASSLGDGRLNEKLFF	TGTGCCAGCAGCTTAGGAGACGGCAGACTTAATGAAAAACTGTTTTTT
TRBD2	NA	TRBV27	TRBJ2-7	CASTRGVEQYF	TGTGCCAGCACTCGGGGGGTCGAGCAGTACTTC
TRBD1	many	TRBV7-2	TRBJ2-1	CASSFSGQLNEQFF	TGTGCCAGCAGCTTTTCGGGACAGCTCAATGAGCAGTTCTTC
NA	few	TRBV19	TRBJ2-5	CASSPSVGPETQYF	TGTGCCAGTAGCCCAAGCGTTGGCCCGGAGACCCAGTACTTC
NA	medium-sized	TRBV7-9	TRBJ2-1	CASSSIAVYNEQFF	TGTGCCAGCAGCTCGATAGCGGTCTACAATGAGCAGTTCTTC
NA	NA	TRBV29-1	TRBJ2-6	CSVRSFRSGANVLTF	TGCAGCGTTCGGAGTTTCCGATCTGGGGCCAACGTCCTGACTTTC
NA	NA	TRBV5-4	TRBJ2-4	CASSLDSKNIQYF	TGTGCCAGCAGCTTGGACAGCAAAAACATTCAGTACTTC
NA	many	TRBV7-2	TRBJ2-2	CASSLIAATGELFF	TGTGCCAGCAGCTTAATCGCGGCTACCGGGGAGCTGTTTTTT
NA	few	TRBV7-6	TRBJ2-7	CASGSPQVWDEQYF	TGTGCCAGCGGGTCCCCACAGGTCTGGGACGAGCAGTACTTC
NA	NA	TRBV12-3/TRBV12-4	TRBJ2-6	CASSSRWLGAGANVLTF	TGTGCCAGCAGTTCCCGTTGGCTAGGGGCTGGGGCCAACGTCCTGACTTTC
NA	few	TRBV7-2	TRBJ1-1	CASSSAYRDGETFF	TGTGCCAGCAGCTCCGCCTACCGGGACGGCGAGACTTTCTTT
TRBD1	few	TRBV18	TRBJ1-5	CASSPGQGYSNQPQHF	TGTGCCAGCTCACCGGGACAGGGGTATAGCAATCAGCCCCAGCATTTT
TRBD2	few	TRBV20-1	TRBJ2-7	CSARDGAGALYEQYF	TGCAGTGCTAGAGATGGGGCGGGAGCTTTGTACGAGCAGTACTTC
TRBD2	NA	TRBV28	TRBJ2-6	CASSWGGGSGANVLTF	TGTGCCAGCAGTTGGGGGGGTGGCTCTGGGGCCAACGTCCTGACTTTC
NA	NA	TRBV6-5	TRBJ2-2	CASTASFPGSTGELFF	TGTGCCAGCACCGCGTCTTTTCCCGGAAGCACCGGGGAGCTGTTTTTT
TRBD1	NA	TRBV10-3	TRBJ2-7	CAIRPGTGGDEQYF	TGTGCCATCCGACCCGGGACAGGGGGGGACGAGCAGTACTTC
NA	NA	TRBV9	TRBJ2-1	CASSGSGRYNEQFF	TGTGCCAGCAGCGGTAGCGGAAGATACAATGAGCAGTTCTTC
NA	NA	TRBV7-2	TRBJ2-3	CASSLERAGTDTQYF	TGTGCCAGCAGCTTAGAGAGGGCGGGCACAGATACGCAGTATTTT
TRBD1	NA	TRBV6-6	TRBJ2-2	CASKPGQITGELFF	TGTGCCAGCAAACCGGGACAGATCACCGGGGAGCTGTTTTTT
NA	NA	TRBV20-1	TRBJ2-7	CSARERAGDEQYF	TGCAGTGCTAGAGAGCGGGCAGGGGACGAGCAGTACTTC
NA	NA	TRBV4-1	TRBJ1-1	CASSQDWVPPGLNTEAFF	TGCGCCAGCAGCCAAGATTGGGTCCCTCCAGGCTTGAACACTGAAGCTTTCTTT
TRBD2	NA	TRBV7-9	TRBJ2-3	CASSNPSGATDTQYF	TGTGCCAGCAGCAATCCTAGCGGAGCAACAGATACGCAGTATTTT
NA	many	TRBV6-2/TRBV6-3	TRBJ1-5	CASRVKGQTYSNQPQHF	TGTGCCAGCAGGGTAAAAGGACAGACCTATAGCAATCAGCCCCAGCATTTT
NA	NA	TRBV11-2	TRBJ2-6	CASSLRSGIAGANVLTF	TGTGCCAGCAGCTTACGGTCAGGGATTGCTGGGGCCAACGTCCTGACTTTC
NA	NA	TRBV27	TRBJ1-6	CASKEISSYNSPLHF	TGTGCCAGCAAGGAAATAAGCTCCTATAATTCACCCCTCCACTTT
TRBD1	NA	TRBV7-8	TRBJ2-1	CASSLAKGIQGALDEQFF	TGTGCCAGCAGCTTAGCGAAGGGAATCCAGGGGGCATTGGATGAGCAGTTCTTC
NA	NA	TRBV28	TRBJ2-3	CASSSLLRADTQYF	TGTGCCAGCAGTTCCCTACTAAGGGCAGATACGCAGTATTTT